The rows below give T cell receptor beta chains drawn from one sample of a study of blood T cell repertoires in COVID-19. Here immunoSEQ multiplex PCR was the method, and the copy in TCRdb shows in-frame clones only, minus some. Found here are 400,000 to 500,000 clones, roughly 90% of them singletons; the top ten hold 1.4%. What was sequenced was PBMCs or T cells enriched from blood (not recorded which). Receptors were obtained from a woman in her late teens or twenties who had been exposed to COVID-19. CDR3s include the opening cysteine and the closing phenylalanine or tryptophan. A D gene is named only where the DNA matches it firmly. A row's size may be missing; if present it is once, few, many or a size class.

cdr3_aa	cdr3_nt	d_call	cdr3_length	clone_size	j_call	v_call
CASSESTFGTDTQYF	TGCGCCAGCAGTGAGTCGACTTTTGGCACAGATACGCAGTATTTT	-	15	-	TRBJ2-3	TRBV10-1
CSVVWQGSFADTQYF	TGCAGCGTTGTATGGCAGGGAAGCTTCGCAGATACGCAGTATTTT	-	15	-	TRBJ2-3	TRBV29-1
CASNRGTTDTQYF	TGTGCCAGTAACCGGGGGACCACAGATACGCAGTATTTT	-	13	-	TRBJ2-3	TRBV19
CASSDTGVKANQPQHF	TGTGCCAGCAGTGATACAGGGGTGAAGGCCAATCAGCCCCAGCATTTT	TRBD1	16	few	TRBJ1-5	TRBV28
CASGGSYNEQFF	TGTGCCAGCGGGGGGAGTTACAATGAGCAGTTCTTC	-	12	-	TRBJ2-1	TRBV9
CASSVFPGTGAGNTIYF	TGTGCCAGCAGCGTATTCCCGGGGACAGGAGCTGGAAACACCATATATTTT	TRBD1	17	-	TRBJ1-3	TRBV9
CASSLSLGAGTEAFF	TGTGCCAGCAGTTTATCGTTGGGGGCCGGCACTGAAGCTTTCTTT	-	15	once	TRBJ1-1	TRBV27
CAYRTSGGILTGELFF	TGTGCCTACCGGACTAGCGGGGGGATACTAACCGGGGAGCTGTTTTTT	TRBD2	16	once	TRBJ2-2	TRBV5-3
CASRGDRVAGANVLTF	TGTGCCAGCAGAGGGGACAGGGTCGCTGGGGCCAACGTCCTGACTTTC	TRBD1	16	-	TRBJ2-6	TRBV7-6
CASSLALGEGRSEAFF	TGTGCCAGCAGCTTAGCCCTCGGGGAGGGAAGGTCTGAAGCTTTCTTT	-	16	-	TRBJ1-1	TRBV7-2
CASSQVRREQYF	TGTGCCAGCAGCCAAGTTAGGCGGGAGCAGTACTTC	-	12	-	TRBJ2-7	TRBV3-1/TRBV3-2
CASSPTSGGVETQYF	TGTGCCAGCAGTCCGACTAGCGGGGGGGTGGAGACCCAGTACTTC	TRBD2	15	-	TRBJ2-5	TRBV2
CASSAWTGNTEAFF	TGTGCCAGCAGCGCGTGGACAGGCAACACTGAAGCTTTCTTT	TRBD1	14	-	TRBJ1-1	TRBV9
CASSLSSGNYEQYF	TGTGCCAGCAGCTTAAGTAGCGGGAATTACGAGCAGTACTTC	TRBD2	14	once	TRBJ2-7	TRBV7-9
CASSLVSTGGTGELFF	TGTGCTAGCAGCTTAGTATCGACAGGGGGAACCGGGGAGCTGTTTTTT	TRBD1	16	-	TRBJ2-2	TRBV7-7
CASNSGGREQFF	TGCGCCAGCAATTCGGGGGGACGCGAGCAGTTCTTC	TRBD2	12	-	TRBJ2-1	TRBV5-1
CASSYSLERGPGEQYF	TGTGCCAGCAGTTACTCCTTAGAGCGGGGCCCAGGAGAGCAGTACTTC	TRBD2	16	-	TRBJ2-7	TRBV6-2/TRBV6-3
CASSPGQGRAGELFF	TGTGCCAGCAGCCCGGGACAGGGCCGGGCCGGGGAGCTGTTTTTT	TRBD1	15	-	TRBJ2-2	TRBV3-1/TRBV3-2
CASSDSEELNTEAFF	TGTGCCAGCAGCGATAGCGAAGAATTGAACACTGAAGCTTTCTTT	-	15	-	TRBJ1-1	TRBV7-9
CASRLRRTATNEKLFF	TGTGCCAGCAGACTACGACGGACAGCAACTAATGAAAAACTGTTTTTT	-	16	-	TRBJ1-4	TRBV28
CASSLKGQGLINYGYTF	TGTGCCAGCAGCTTAAAGGGGCAGGGACTGATTAACTATGGCTACACCTTC	-	17	once	TRBJ1-2	TRBV7-8
CASSQGQAISFMNTEAFF	TGTGCCAGCAGTCAGGGACAGGCCATATCTTTCATGAACACTGAAGCTTTCTTT	TRBD1	18	-	TRBJ1-1	TRBV7-9
CASSGSGRGYEQYF	TGTGCCAGCAGTGGGAGCGGGAGAGGCTACGAGCAGTACTTC	TRBD2	14	-	TRBJ2-7	TRBV27
CASSQNPGTVNEKLFF	TGTGCCAGCAGCCAGAATCCCGGGACAGTCAATGAAAAACTGTTTTTT	TRBD1	16	-	TRBJ1-4	TRBV16
CASSLSVSGNTIYF	TGTGCCAGCAGCTTGTCAGTCTCTGGAAACACCATATATTTT	-	14	-	TRBJ1-3	TRBV5-6
CASSLDTGWGGYTF	TGTGCCAGCAGCTTAGACACAGGTTGGGGTGGCTACACCTTC	-	14	-	TRBJ1-2	TRBV7-9
CASSRGVYQPQHF	TGTGCCAGCAGTCGCGGGGTCTATCAGCCCCAGCATTTT	-	13	-	TRBJ1-5	TRBV28
CASSWSRQQDTQYF	TGTGCCAGCAGCTGGTCCCGACAGCAAGATACGCAGTATTTT	-	14	-	TRBJ2-3	TRBV7-9
CASSPGGGPYEQYF	TGTGCCAGCAGCCCGGGGGGGGGACCCTACGAGCAGTACTTC	TRBD2	14	-	TRBJ2-7	TRBV27
CASSSNEQFF	TGTGCCAGCAGCTCCAATGAGCAGTTCTTC	-	10	once	TRBJ2-1	TRBV2
CASSVSGGELFF	TGTGCCAGCAGCGTGTCGGGCGGGGAGCTGTTTTTT	-	12	-	TRBJ2-2	TRBV13
CAISDLPGEPYEQYF	TGTGCCATCAGTGATCTACCGGGGGAACCCTACGAGCAGTACTTC	-	15	-	TRBJ2-7	TRBV10-3
CASSLSRNTEAFF	TGTGCCAGCAGTTTATCTCGGAACACTGAAGCTTTCTTT	-	13	-	TRBJ1-1	TRBV12-3/TRBV12-4
CASSLIPLDTEAFF	TGTGCCAGCAGTTTAATCCCTCTTGACACTGAAGCTTTCTTT	-	14	-	TRBJ1-1	TRBV27
CASSPSRDRVPYEQYF	TGTGCCAGCTCACCATCCCGGGACAGGGTTCCCTACGAGCAGTACTTC	TRBD1	16	-	TRBJ2-7	TRBV18
CASSKNTETPGTGAEKLFF	TGTGCCAGCAGCAAAAATACCGAAACACCAGGGACAGGGGCTGAAAAACTGTTTTTT	-	19	-	TRBJ1-4	TRBV21-1
CASSPVGADQPQHF	TGTGCCAGCAGCCCTGTGGGGGCAGATCAGCCCCAGCATTTT	-	14	-	TRBJ1-5	TRBV7-2
CASSLGLAGTTDTQYF	TGTGCCAGCAGCCTAGGGCTAGCGGGGACCACAGATACGCAGTATTTT	TRBD2	16	-	TRBJ2-3	TRBV7-7
CASSSSWGGEKLFF	TGTGCCAGCAGTTCCTCGTGGGGGGGTGAAAAACTGTTTTTT	-	14	-	TRBJ1-4	TRBV6-5
CASTSLGQGENGYTF	TGTGCCAGTACCTCTCTCGGACAGGGGGAAAATGGCTACACCTTC	TRBD1	15	-	TRBJ1-2	TRBV19
CASSPQSGPQETQYF	TGTGCCAGCTCACCACAAAGCGGCCCTCAAGAGACCCAGTACTTC	-	15	few	TRBJ2-5	TRBV18
CASSYPRTGSEQFF	TGTGCCAGCAGTTACCCCCGGACAGGGAGTGAGCAGTTCTTC	TRBD1	14	-	TRBJ2-1	TRBV6-2/TRBV6-3
CASSSSSLDRGNYGYTF	TGTGCCAGCAGTTCTTCTTCCCTGGACAGGGGAAACTATGGCTACACCTTC	TRBD1	17	-	TRBJ1-2	TRBV28
CASSLWDSKNIQYF	TGTGCCAGCAGTTTGTGGGACTCCAAAAACATTCAGTACTTC	-	14	-	TRBJ2-4	TRBV28
CASSLSPIAGSEQFF	TGTGCCAGCAGTTTAAGCCCCATAGCGGGGAGTGAGCAGTTCTTC	TRBD2	15	-	TRBJ2-1	TRBV28
CASSYQTKETQYF	TGTGCCAGCAGTTACCAGACAAAAGAGACCCAGTACTTC	-	13	-	TRBJ2-5	TRBV6-6
CASSLAAYNEQFF	TGTGCCAGCAGTTTGGCGGCTTACAATGAGCAGTTCTTC	-	13	-	TRBJ2-1	TRBV28
CASSFRGEVPYEQYF	TGTGCCAGCAGTTTCCGCGGGGAGGTTCCCTACGAGCAGTACTTC	-	15	-	TRBJ2-7	TRBV28
CASSQVGGALGEQFF	TGTGCCAGCAGCCAGGTGGGCGGGGCCTTGGGGGAGCAGTTCTTC	-	15	medium-sized	TRBJ2-1	TRBV14
CASSLGLGNEKLFF	TGTGCCAGCTCACTGGGGCTTGGTAATGAAAAACTGTTTTTT	-	14	-	TRBJ1-4	TRBV18
CASSLGGAGMNTEAFF	TGTGCCAGCAGCTTGGGAGGCGCGGGGATGAACACTGAAGCTTTCTTT	-	16	-	TRBJ1-1	TRBV5-4